The 27 T cell receptor beta chains below come from one sample, sequenced in a study of shared T cell receptors in the human thymus. Clones were read by immunoSEQ multiplex PCR, and TCRdb kept only the in-frame ones, dropping some. The sample holds over 350,000 clones, roughly 94% seen once. The sequenced sample was thymocytes. The receptors were sampled from a human donor.

V usage is TRBV23-1 and J usage is TRBJ2-2, with D uncertain. TRBV23-1 is recorded as an ORF, its role being uncertain. The ends were cut back, 8 bases at V and 0 bases at J, with 13 bases in the middle. The CDR3 runs to 15 residues. The CDR3 region has the DNA TGCGCCAGCCTCCTTGTCCCCTCGAACACCGGGGAGCTGTTTTTT. Encoded protein: CASLLVPSNTGELFF.

The chain employs TRBV28 and TRBJ2-7; no definite D call. The ends were cut back, 5 bases at V and 5 bases at J, with 10 bases in the middle. The CDR3 loop spans 12 amino acids. Germline V CDR1 and CDR2: MDHEN, SYDVKM. The CDR3 sequence: CASSPRRNEQYF. The CDR3 DNA follows: TGTGCCAGCAGTCCCCGCCGGAACGAGCAGTACTTC.

The genes are TRBV6-5 and TRBJ2-1; no clear D gene. The CDR3 extends over 16 amino acids. Germline values: CDR1 MNHEY, CDR2 SVGAGI. V lost 0 bases and J 0 bases, leaving 9 bases between the germline ends. The CDR3 DNA is TGTGCCAGCAGTTACTCCCGGTTGAGCTCCTACAATGAGCAGTTCTTC. Translated: CASSYSRLSSYNEQFF.

This chain connects TRBV27 to TRBJ2-3; 9 bases line up with TRBD2. Germline-derived CDR1 and CDR2 are MNHEY and SMNVEV (reference sequence). V shed 3 bases and J 3 bases; nucleotides not matched to a gene: 7. The CDR3 loop spans 16 amino acids. CDR3 coding DNA: TGTGCCAGCAGTTTTGATAGCGGGAGAAAGACAGATACGCAGTATTTT. Translated: CASSFDSGRKTDTQYF.

CDR3 protein: CASSSPSGTGGEKLFF. The CDR3 DNA sequence: TGTGCCAGCAGCTCCCCATCGGGGACAGGGGGTGAAAAACTGTTTTTT. V gene TRBV11-2 combines with J gene TRBJ1-4; 11 nucleotides align to TRBD1. Trimming cost V 4 bases and J 7 bases; bases outside gene matches: 8. The CDR3 extends over 16 amino acids. Germline V gene data show CDR1 as SGHAT and CDR2 as FQNNGV.

V usage is TRBV19 and J usage is TRBJ2-7; D not certain. Trimming shortened V by 3 bases and J by 5 bases, and 17 bases separated the two germline ends. Germline loops: CDR1 LNHDA, CDR2 SQIVND (reference sequence). The CDR3 is 15 residues long. The CDR3 nucleotides are TGTGCCAGTAGTATGAATGGACCGGCTCGGAACGAGCAGTACTTC. Residues: CASSMNGPARNEQYF.

CDR3 in amino acids: CASSDGGTITDTQYF. As DNA, the CDR3 is TGTGCCAGCAGTGACGGCGGGACAATTACAGATACGCAGTATTTT. This chain uses TRBV25-1 with TRBJ2-3; D assignment may be TRBD1 or TRBD2 (6 bases each). V lost 3 bases to trimming and J lost 3 bases, with 13 bases between them. Germline lookup yields CDR1 MGHDK and CDR2 SYGVNS. There are 15 residues in the CDR3.

This chain connects TRBV6-5 to TRBJ2-5; TRBD1 might be the D (6 bases). This CDR3 has 12 residues. The V gene lost 6 bases and the J gene lost 11 bases, with 16 bases spanning the gap. In germline, CDR1 is MNHEY, CDR2 SVGAGI. CDR3 in DNA: TGTGCCAGCAGGAAAACAGGGTTCCAGCAGTACTTC. Its translation is CASRKTGFQQYF.

This rearrangement joins TRBV7-9 to TRBJ2-1; 9 positions match TRBD1. The CDR3 consists of 14 residues. With 5 bases clipped from V and 7 bases from J, the junction kept 6 bases outside the gene matches. Looked up from germline, CDR1 is SEHNR and CDR2 is FQNEAQ (reference sequence). Written as DNA, the CDR3 is TGTGCCAGCAGCCAACGACAGGGGGAAAATGAGCAGTTCTTC. Encoded protein: CASSQRQGENEQFF.

Comments on this clone: At one of its ends the junction is not consistent with the germline gene, which may arise from a read error. This sequence joins TRBV6-6 and TRBJ2-2; D ambiguous. Germline V gene sequence: CDR1 MNHNY, CDR2 SVGAGI (reference sequence). The length of the CDR3 is 15 residues. This CDR3 is CASSDSPPGTGELFF. CDR3 nucleotides: TGTGCCAGCAGTGACTCTCCCCCGGGCACCGGGGAGCTGTTTTTT.

V and J are TRBV19 and TRBJ2-2, with D unresolved. The CDR3 is 13 amino acids. Looked up from germline, CDR1 is LNHDA and CDR2 is SQIVND (reference sequence). V shed 3 bases and J shed 6 bases, with 8 bases lying between them. The CDR3 reads CASSIWSPGELFF. The CDR3 DNA reads as TGTGCCAGTAGTATTTGGAGTCCCGGGGAGCTGTTTTTT.

The rearrangement links TRBV18 to TRBJ1-1; D unresolved. The CDR3 is 15 amino acids. From germline, CDR1 is KGHSH and CDR2 LQKENI. V lost 6 bases, J lost 4 bases, and 18 bases lay in between. DNA for the CDR3: TGTGCCAGCTCCCGGGTGTGGGTTGACGGCACTGAAGCTTTCTTT. It translates to CASSRVWVDGTEAFF.

This chain uses TRBV27 with TRBJ1-2; D is ambiguous. This CDR3 is built from 15 residues. The V gene's germline CDR1 is MNHEY and CDR2 SMNVEV (reference sequence). V shed 2 bases and J shed 4 bases, with 14 bases lying between them. The CDR3 DNA sequence: TGTGCCAGCAGTTTACGTTCCAGCACGACCTATGGCTACACCTTC. Translation: CASSLRSSTTYGYTF.

The chain employs TRBV27 and TRBJ2-1, with TRBD2 matching 11 bases. V was clipped by 6 bases and J by 8 bases; unmatched bases: 12. This CDR3 is built from 16 residues. Germline V lookup: CDR1 MNHEY, CDR2 SMNVEV (reference sequence). The CDR3 sequence: CASRKYTSGSSDEQFF. CDR3 nucleotides: TGTGCCAGCAGAAAATATACTAGCGGGAGTAGCGATGAGCAGTTCTTC.

The V and J genes are TRBV19 and TRBJ2-3, with 7 bases fitting TRBD2. This CDR3 has 15 residues. The germline CDR1 and CDR2 sequences are LNHDA and SQIVND (reference sequence). The junction had 9 bases not matched to a gene; V was cut back by 6 bases and J by 3 bases. The DNA for the CDR3 is TGTGCCAGTAGGGCAGCGGGAAACGGAACAGATACGCAGTATTTT. Its protein product is CASRAAGNGTDTQYF.

The chain joins TRBV2 to TRBJ2-7; D is undetermined. Per germline, CDR1 SNHLY and CDR2 FYNNEI. Deletions cut 7 bases from V and 0 bases from J, with 13 bases between. The CDR3 runs to 14 residues. CDR3 sequence (DNA): TGTGCCAGCAAACGGAGCCCCAGCTCCTACGAGCAGTACTTC. Translating it yields CASKRSPSSYEQYF.

In its sample, this clone was seen once. The chain employs TRBV7-2 and TRBJ2-1; D is possibly TRBD1 or TRBD2 (5 bases each). In germline, CDR1 is SGHTA, CDR2 FQGNSA. Trimming took off 3 bases at V and 2 bases at J, with 20 bases between the two ends. This CDR3 has 18 residues. In DNA form, the CDR3 reads TGTGCCAGCAGCTTCCCGGCATCGGTCTGGGGGACCTACAATGAGCAGTTCTTC. This codes for CASSFPASVWGTYNEQFF.

The rearrangement joins TRBV25-1 to TRBJ2-7; D might be TRBD1 (6 bases). Trimming removed 5 bases at V and 0 bases at J, with 14 bases between. This CDR3 is built from 15 residues. CDR1 and CDR2 (germline): MGHDK, SYGVNS. Here the CDR3 reads CASSTGQFDSYEQYF. CDR3 bases: TGTGCCAGCAGTACCGGACAGTTCGACTCCTACGAGCAGTACTTC.

The rearrangement uses TRBV6-7 and TRBJ2-7, with no clear D. TRBV6-7 qualifies as an ORF whose function is uncertain. Trimming cost V 2 bases and J 2 bases, with 10 bases left between them. The CDR3 sequence is 14 residues long. The CDR3 region has the DNA TGTGCCAGCAGTTACCCTTGTCCAGCCTACGAGCAGTACTTC. Its translation: CASSYPCPAYEQYF.

This rearrangement joins TRBV9 to TRBJ2-7; 9 bases match TRBD2. V was pared by 0 bases and J by 0 bases, with 4 bases of the junction left unmatched. The CDR3 covers 16 residues. From germline, CDR1 is SGDLS and CDR2 YYNGEE. CDR3 loop: CASSVEAGGPSYEQYF. CDR3 nucleotide sequence: TGTGCCAGCAGCGTAGAGGCGGGAGGGCCCTCCTACGAGCAGTACTTC. Variable domain in full (rest from reference TRBV9 and TRBJ2-7): DSGVTQTPKHLITATGQRVTLRCSPRSGDLSVYWYQQSLDQGLQFLIQYYNGEERAKGNILERFSAQQFPDLHSELNLSSLELGDSALYFCASSVEAGGPSYEQYFGPGTRLTVT.

The chain recombines TRBV5-1 with TRBJ2-1; the D gene is possibly TRBD2 (5 bases). Per the germline V gene, CDR1 is SGHRS and CDR2 is YFSETQ. The CDR3 is made up of 15 amino acids. Trimming removed 1 base at V and 5 bases at J, with 13 bases between. In nucleotides, the CDR3 is TGCGCCAGCAGCTTGCGGGGATCTAGAAACAATGAGCAGTTCTTC. Translated, it gives CASSLRGSRNNEQFF.

The gene calls are TRBV6-1 and TRBJ1-1, with a tentative D call TRBD1 (6 bases). The CDR3 contains 12 residues. Trimming took off 6 bases at V and 10 bases at J, with 15 bases between the two ends. The V gene's germline CDR1 is MNHNS and CDR2 SASEGT. The CDR3 here is CASSRRGQGAFF. The CDR3 nucleotides read TGTGCCAGCAGCCGGCGGGGGCAGGGAGCTTTCTTT.

V and J are TRBV28 and TRBJ2-3; 9 bases agree with TRBD1. The CDR3 is made up of 20 amino acids. V trimming: 4 bases; J trimming: 1 base; junction bases outside the gene matches: 18. The germline CDR1 and CDR2 sequences are MDHEN and SYDVKM. DNA for the CDR3: TGTGCCAGCAGTTCCCGAACAGGGGGCGACGGGAGACGGGGCACAGATACGCAGTATTTT. Protein sequence: CASSSRTGGDGRRGTDTQYF.

The chain couples TRBV5-1 to TRBJ2-3; D might be TRBD1 (5 bases). Germline V gene data show CDR1 as SGHRS and CDR2 as YFSETQ. This CDR3 has 14 amino acids. Trimming took off 4 bases at V and 1 base at J, with 10 bases between the two ends. The CDR3 sequence is CASSLGHGTDTQYF. For the CDR3, the DNA is TGCGCCAGCAGCCTGGGGCATGGCACAGATACGCAGTATTTT.

V and J are TRBV30 and TRBJ1-2; 8 bases align to TRBD1. Germline loops: CDR1 GTSNPN, CDR2 SVGIG (reference sequence). This CDR3 contains 13 residues. V was clipped by 3 bases and J by 6 bases; unmatched bases: 6. The CDR3 nucleotides are TGTGCCTGGAGCCTGACAGGGGTAAATGGCTACACCTTC. It codes for CAWSLTGVNGYTF.

This chain joins TRBV4-1 and TRBJ1-1; 9 bases align to TRBD1. CDR3 length: 15 amino acids. The V segment lost 1 base and the J segment 10 bases; nucleotides outside the gene matches: 10. Per germline, CDR1 MGHRA and CDR2 YSYEKL. The CDR3 region has the DNA TGCGCCAGCAGCCAAGGAGGGACAGGGACTCTCGGAGCTTTCTTT. Translation: CASSQGGTGTLGAFF.

This clone has just a few counts. CDR3 loop: CARKGAGQKDEQYF. The CDR3 DNA is TGTGCCAGAAAGGGGGCCGGTCAGAAAGACGAGCAGTACTTC. The chain recombines TRBV2 with TRBJ2-7; TRBD1 agrees at 7 bases. This CDR3 is built from 14 residues. Per germline, CDR1 SNHLY and CDR2 FYNNEI. The J segment lost 5 bases and the V segment lost 9 bases, leaving 13 bases of the junction unmatched. Based on the CDR3 plus reference TRBV2 and TRBJ2-7, the full variable domain is EPEVTQTPSHQVTQMGQEVILRCVPISNHLYFYWYRQILGQKVEFLVSFYNNEISEKSEIFDDQFSVERPDGSNFTLKIRSTKLEDSAMYFCARKGAGQKDEQYFGPGTRLTVT.